This record concerns one T cell receptor beta chain sequence. Which antigen it targets is not known. Base qualities are not provided; no much larger clone lies one nucleotide away. This specimen belongs to a study of shared clonotypes between healthy human individuals (dated by TCRdb to between 2020 and 2021). Study-wide context: Three men and a couple of women, aged 18 to 49 years, made up the cohort. To increase sequencing depth and limit assay-specific biases, different laboratories used diverse techniques to prepare libraries and sequence TCR repertoires. For each donor, three plates each were used for CD4 naive and CD4 memory, two plates were used for CD8 naive, and one plate was used for CD8 memory. Blood TCR repertoires of five healthy adults were deeply sequenced to estimate repertoire size and the extent of clonotype sharing between individuals. Leukapheresis yielded between about 0.94 and 10 billion PBMCs per donor.

TCR CDR3 regions were amplified from genomic DNA by multiplex PCR using the deep immunoSEQ assay. For each cell subset, the extracted genomic DNA was distributed evenly across all wells of several immunoSEQ 96-well plates, and each plate served as one replicate. Each replicate PCR for sorted subsets received approximately 200 ng genomic DNA, equal to 30,000 or so T cell genomes. The purified libraries were quantified using a Qubit 3.0 fluorometer, sized with a Bioanalyzer 2100, and then quantified again using the KAPA Library Quantification kit. Each immunoSEQ 96-well plate was sequenced on its own single-read 150-cycle Illumina NextSeq 550 flow cell. The authors' pipeline ran thus. Because the immunoSEQ output included only junctional sequences and no quality scores, the filtering could not be the same as the filtering used for full-length reads. Sequences were annotated with PyIR, a Python wrapper for IgBLAST v1.9, using IMGT germline references to assign V/J genes and CDR3. Reads with weak V/J assignments (E-value above 1e-6), missing CDR3, stop codons, out-of-frame junctions, or ambiguous translated residues were removed. V3J clonotypes were defined as sequences sharing the same inferred V gene, J gene, and CDR3 amino acid sequence. Percentage overlap between repertoires was computed as shared unique clonotypes divided by the size of the smaller repertoire. RTK rarefaction, the Chao1 estimator, and Recon v2.1 estimates of unobserved clonotypes were used to assess repertoire richness. Generation probabilities were computed with OLGA for all TCRbeta clonotypes obtained by the gDNA method from a few donors. Drawn from immuneACCESS, this table holds only the in-frame rearrangements with V and J called that TCRdb kept. Clones are partly lost; checked studies trace under half to an unresolved V gene and leave the rest unexplained. The V and J calls and the clone size are those of that table, but D and trimming were determined from the DNA. For this sample the table gives 2.3 million or so clones, of which approximately 93% were detected only once. Clones ranked in the top ten supply 0.39% of the sample.

Trimmed from V: 3 bases; trimmed from J: 6 bases; junction bases lacking a gene match: 4. Measured from the cysteine to the phenylalanine, the CDR3 is 14 residues long. The CDR3 DNA has 42 bases and is translated from base 1. CDR1 and CDR2, looked up from the germline V gene, are SGHTA and FQGNSA. The donors were healthy, HIV-negative adults with no recently reported acute infections or vaccinations. Every donor was a Caucasian adult residing in Nashville, Tennessee, USA. Magnetic negative selection was used to enrich CD4+ T cells, after which naive cells were positively selected on CD45RA and the negative fraction became the memory subset. After blood collection by leukapheresis, PBMCs were isolated using Ficoll-Histopaque density gradient centrifugation and then cryopreserved in the vapor phase of liquid nitrogen. Analytical flow cytometry was used to check the purity and quantity of every magnetically sorted T cell population. Genomic DNA was isolated from every sorted fraction and measured by UV absorbance on a Nanodrop 2000c.

Findings and caveats that apply to the study as a whole: Compared with non-shared clonotypes, clonotypes shared by all four sorted-subset donors had higher generation probabilities. Only blood was sampled, and tissue TCR repertoires likely differ from those in blood. Because the study included a small number of donors, the genetic and exposure-history diversity represented was limited. Even with the large sequencing depth, rarefaction of the sorted-subset datasets indicated that sequencing was incomplete. Naive subsets generally had larger estimated clonotype richness than memory subsets. Sharing across a few donors was observed for roughly 5.4% of naive CD4, over 3% of naive CD8, about 2.3% of memory CD4, and less than 0.45% of memory CD8 clonotypes. Pairwise subsampling indicated that sequencing depth was expected to affect the degree of clonotype sharing among donors.

The TCR comes from a man between 18 and 29 years old in good health. Some clones in this sample may be carry-over from other donors' samples. The chain uses TRBV7-2 and TRBJ2-3; 9 of the junction bases match TRBD2. The specimen was naive CD4+ T cells from PBMCs. What this sample's cell subset or site label stands for: CD45RA+ positively selected. The CDR3 reads as follows: CASSLRGREDTQYF. The nucleotide sequence is given as TGTGCCAGCAGCTTGCGCGGGAGGGAGGATACGCAGTATTTT.